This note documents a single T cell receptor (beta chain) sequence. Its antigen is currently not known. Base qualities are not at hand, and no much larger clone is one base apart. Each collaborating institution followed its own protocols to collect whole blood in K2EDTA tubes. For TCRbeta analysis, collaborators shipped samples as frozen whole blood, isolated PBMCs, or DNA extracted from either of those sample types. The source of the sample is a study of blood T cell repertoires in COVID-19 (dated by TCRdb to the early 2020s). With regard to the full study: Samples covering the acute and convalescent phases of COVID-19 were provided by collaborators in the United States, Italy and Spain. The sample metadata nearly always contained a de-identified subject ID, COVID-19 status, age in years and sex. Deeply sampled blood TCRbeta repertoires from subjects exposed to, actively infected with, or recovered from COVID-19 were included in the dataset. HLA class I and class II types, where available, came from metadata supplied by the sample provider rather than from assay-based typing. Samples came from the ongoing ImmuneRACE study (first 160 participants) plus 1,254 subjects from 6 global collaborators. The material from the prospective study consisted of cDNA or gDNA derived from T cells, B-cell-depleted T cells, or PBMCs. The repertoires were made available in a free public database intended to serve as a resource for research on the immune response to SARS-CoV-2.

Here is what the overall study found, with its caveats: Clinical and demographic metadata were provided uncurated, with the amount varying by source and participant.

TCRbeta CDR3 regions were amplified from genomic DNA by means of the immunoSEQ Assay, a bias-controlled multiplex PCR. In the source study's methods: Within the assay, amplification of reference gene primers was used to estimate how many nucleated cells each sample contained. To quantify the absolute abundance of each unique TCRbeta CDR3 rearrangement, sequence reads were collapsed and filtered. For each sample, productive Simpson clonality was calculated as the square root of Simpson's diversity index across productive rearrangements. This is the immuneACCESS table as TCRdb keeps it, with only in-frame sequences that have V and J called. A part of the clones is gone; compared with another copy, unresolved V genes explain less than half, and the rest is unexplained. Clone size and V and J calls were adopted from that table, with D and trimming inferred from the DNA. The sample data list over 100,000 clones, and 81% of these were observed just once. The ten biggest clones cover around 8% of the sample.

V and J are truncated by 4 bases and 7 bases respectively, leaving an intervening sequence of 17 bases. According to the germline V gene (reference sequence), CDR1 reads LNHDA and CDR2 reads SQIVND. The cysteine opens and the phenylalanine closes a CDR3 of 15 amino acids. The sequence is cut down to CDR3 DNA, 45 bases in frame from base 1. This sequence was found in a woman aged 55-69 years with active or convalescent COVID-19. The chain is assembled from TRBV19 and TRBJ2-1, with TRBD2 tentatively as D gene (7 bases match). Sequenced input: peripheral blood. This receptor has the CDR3 CASSTLGGGINEQFF. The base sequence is TGTGCCAGTAGTACTCTAGGGGGGGGGATAAATGAGCAGTTCTTC.